The text below deals with one T cell receptor (beta chain). Antigen specificity is unknown. Germline CDR1 and CDR2: DFQATT and SNEGSKA (reference sequence). Between the trimmed V and J ends, which lost 0 bases and 4 bases, there was a span of 12 bases. This CDR3 comprises 14 residues. The authors incorporated unique molecular identifiers into the TCR beta cDNA libraries. From approximately 0.95 to 9.8 million T cells, about 500,000 cDNA molecules were obtained. MiXCR was run by TCRdb on the PCR reads, yielding one entry per CDR3 protein. Among 750,000 to 900,000 distinct CDR3 sequences listed, around 46% were seen once. These data belong to a study of post-analysis software for immune sequencing data. Study-level background: There were relapsing-remitting, secondary progressive and progressive-relapsing multiple sclerosis among the disease courses included. Study-level findings and limits: Higher frequency in patients than in controls was seen for about 5 TRBV segments, with TRBV5-6, TRBV5-1 and TRBV20-1 among them. Clustering by F measure revealed strong co-clustering among samples prepared together in one batch.

The gene calls are TRBV20-1 and TRBJ1-1; possibly TRBD1 for D (5 bases). The sample consisted of blood. This clonotype originated in a girl under 18 with multiple sclerosis. The CDR3 DNA sequence: TGCAGTGCTAGAGATGACCGGGACGTCACTGAAGCTTTCTTT. Translated, it gives CSARDDRDVTEAFF.